The 25 T cell receptor beta chains below come from one sample, sequenced in a study of CD8 T cells in Susac syndrome. An amount of RNA that ranged from roughly 0.45 to 1 ug was reverse transcribed with random hexamers. TCRdb redid the calling of the immunoSEQ multiplex PCR reads with MiXCR, one entry per CDR3 protein. The sample consists of more than 150,000 distinct CDR3 sequences, roughly 96% of them appearing once. Sequencing was carried out using CD4+ T cells from PBMCs. The source of these receptors is a human donor with Susac syndrome.

This chain links TRBV4-1 with TRBJ2-7; tentative D call: TRBD2 (5 bases). The CDR3 covers 15 residues. CDR1 MGHRA and CDR2 YSYEKL come from the germline V gene. The V gene lost 4 bases and the J gene lost 3 bases, with 16 bases spanning the gap. The chain's CDR3 is CASSLLPEAVYEQYF. In DNA form, the CDR3 reads TGCGCCAGCAGCCTCTTGCCGGAGGCCGTCTACGAGCAGTACTTC.

This clonotype has just a few counts. The V and J genes are TRBV18 and TRBJ2-7, with 11 bases aligning to TRBD1. Germline assignment: CDR1 KGHSH and CDR2 LQKENI. The V segment lost 2 bases and the J segment 3 bases; nucleotides outside the gene matches: 3. The length of the CDR3 is 15 residues. CDR3 in amino acids: CASSPRDRGFYEQYF. CDR3 DNA sequence: TGTGCCAGCTCACCAAGGGACAGGGGGTTCTACGAGCAGTACTTC. Based on the CDR3 plus reference TRBV18 and TRBJ2-7, the full variable domain is NAGVMQNPRHLVRRRGQEARLRCSPMKGHSHVYWYRQLPEEGLKFMVYLQKENIIDESGMPKERFSAEFPKEGPSILRIQQVVRGDSAAYFCASSPRDRGFYEQYFGPGTRLTVT.

J is TRBJ1-1 and V is TRBV12-3 or TRBV12-4, with D unclear. Deletions cut 1 base from V and 2 bases from J, with 8 bases between. The CDR3 is 14 residues long. The CDR3 here is CASSLGAENTEAFF. In DNA form, the CDR3 reads TGTGCCAGCAGTTTAGGGGCGGAAAACACTGAAGCTTTCTTT.

The V gene is TRBV18, the J gene TRBJ1-2; D might be TRBD1 (5 bases). CDR1 and CDR2 (germline): KGHSH, LQKENI. CDR3 length: 13 amino acids. V lost 2 bases and J 7 bases, leaving 11 bases between the germline ends. The DNA of the CDR3 is TGTGCCAGCTCACCAGGGAAAGGGGTTGGCTACACCTTC. This codes for CASSPGKGVGYTF.

V usage is TRBV20-1 and J usage is TRBJ2-1; the match to TRBD2 covers 7 bases. CDR3 length: 14 amino acids. V trimming: 3 bases; J trimming: 6 bases; junction bases outside the gene matches: 8. Germline V gene sequence: CDR1 DFQATT, CDR2 SNEGSKA (reference sequence). This CDR3 is CSASLGGSGNEQFF. CDR3 coding DNA: TGCAGTGCTAGTTTGGGGGGGTCTGGCAATGAGCAGTTCTTC.

The chain carries TRBV29-1 and TRBJ2-2; 7 positions match TRBD2. Germline CDR1 reads SQVTM; CDR2 reads ANQGSEA. V shed 7 bases, J shed 4 bases, and the junction held 3 bases outside the gene matches. This CDR3 region has 12 residues. Written as DNA, the CDR3 is TGCAGCGGGGGGGGTATCACCGGGGAGCTGTTTTTT. It encodes CSGGGITGELFF.

J is TRBJ1-4 and V is TRBV27; D not resolved. The CDR3 covers 16 residues. With 0 bases removed from V and 3 bases from J, the gap between germline ends came to 11 bases. The germline V gene encodes CDR1 MNHEY and CDR2 SMNVEV (reference sequence). CDR3 in DNA: TGTGCCAGCAGTTTATCCCTCAGCGTCGCTAATGAAAAACTGTTTTTT. This translates into CASSLSLSVANEKLFF.

CDR3 protein: CASGLPPTDQETQYF. The DNA of the CDR3 is TGTGCTAGTGGTTTGCCCCCGACAGACCAAGAGACCCAGTACTTC. The chain is built from TRBV12-5 and TRBJ2-5; perhaps TRBD1 as D (5 bases). This CDR3 comprises 15 residues. Between the trimmed V and J ends, which lost 2 bases and 0 bases, there was a span of 10 bases. Germline CDR1 and CDR2: LGHNT and FRNRAP.

The V gene is TRBV12-3 or TRBV12-4, the J gene TRBJ1-2; D gene uncertain. Trimming pared 7 bases from V and 3 bases from J, leaving 15 bases between. This CDR3 has 14 residues. Written as DNA, the CDR3 is TGTGCCAGCACCCATTCTTTAGGTTACTATGGCTACACCTTC. This translates into CASTHSLGYYGYTF.

This clonotype has only a few counts. The chain is built from TRBV27 and TRBJ1-1, with D perhaps TRBD1 (6 bases). The length of the CDR3 is 14 residues. Germline lookup yields CDR1 MNHEY and CDR2 SMNVEV (reference sequence). Trimming took 3 bases from V and 1 from J, leaving 9 bases between them. CDR3 region: CASSFRGRNTEAFF. The CDR3 DNA sequence: TGTGCCAGCAGTTTTCGGGGGCGGAACACTGAAGCTTTCTTT.

The chain employs TRBV20-1 and TRBJ2-1, with D perhaps matching TRBD1 (6 bases). The CDR3 contains 13 residues. Germline V gene sequence: CDR1 DFQATT, CDR2 SNEGSKA (reference sequence). V lost 5 bases and J lost 5, with 13 bases in between. CDR3 residues: CSAYWTAHNEQFF. DNA of the CDR3: TGCAGTGCTTATTGGACAGCCCACAATGAGCAGTTCTTC.

The gene calls are TRBV20-1 and TRBJ1-5; TRBD1 is a possible D gene (5 bases). CDR1 is DFQATT and CDR2 is SNEGSKA in the germline V gene (reference sequence). V lost 1 base and J 4 bases, leaving 11 bases between the germline ends. The CDR3 covers 14 residues. CDR3 bases: TGCAGTGCTAGAGCGTCCCAGGGAAATCAGCCCCAGCATTTT. Amino acid sequence: CSARASQGNQPQHF.

The chain couples TRBV18 to TRBJ2-2; the D is unclear. Trimming stripped 3 bases from V and 1 base from J, with 12 bases between. The CDR3 is 16 residues long. Germline V CDR1 and CDR2: KGHSH, LQKENI. For the CDR3, the DNA is TGTGCCAGCTCACCGATAGTAGTCCAGAACACCGGGGAGCTGTTTTTT. Translation gives CASSPIVVQNTGELFF.

The genes are TRBV3-1 and TRBJ2-7, with D tentatively TRBD1 (5 bases). The V end lost 3 bases, the J end lost 3 bases, and 9 bases lay between the germline ends. This CDR3 spans 13 amino acids. Looked up from germline, CDR1 is LGHDT and CDR2 is YNNKEL (reference sequence). CDR3 amino acids: CASSQWQGYEQYF. In nucleotides, the CDR3 is TGTGCCAGCAGCCAGTGGCAGGGCTACGAGCAGTACTTC.

The chain joins TRBV20-1 to TRBJ2-5, with 14 bases identical to TRBD2. Trimming cost V 4 bases and J 4 bases; bases outside gene matches: 5. Germline V lookup: CDR1 DFQATT, CDR2 SNEGSKA (reference sequence). This CDR3 region has 15 residues. The DNA of the CDR3 is TGCAGTGCTATTTCGGGACTAGCGGGGGTAGAGACCCAGTACTTC. Amino acids: CSAISGLAGVETQYF.

J is TRBJ2-2 and V is TRBV29-1; the match to TRBD1 covers 9 bases. Germline assignment: CDR1 SQVTM and CDR2 ANQGSEA. The CDR3 runs to 14 residues. After removal of 6 bases from V and 3 bases from J, the junction contained 5 bases not matched to a gene. This CDR3 is CSVHRGRDTGELFF. CDR3 nucleotide sequence: TGCAGCGTGCACAGGGGGCGGGACACCGGGGAGCTGTTTTTT.

The rearrangement links TRBV4-1 to TRBJ2-7; 7 nucleotides line up with TRBD2. Germline CDR1 and CDR2: MGHRA and YSYEKL. V gave up 8 bases and J gave up 0 bases; unmatched junction bases: 7. CDR3 length: 14 amino acids. The CDR3 coding sequence is TGCGCCAGCCGGGGGGACCGTTTCTCCTACGAGCAGTACTTC. Protein sequence: CASRGDRFSYEQYF.

In its sample, this clonotype was seen once. Compared with germline, one end of the junction differs, possibly owing to a read error. The V call is TRBV7-2, the J call TRBJ1-2; perhaps TRBD1 as D (6 bases). Germline V gene data show CDR1 as SGHTA and CDR2 as FQGNSA. The CDR3 covers 11 residues. The CDR3 nucleotides read TGTGCCAGCAGCCCTGGAGGGACATTTTACTTC. Its translation is CASSPGGTFYF.

The chain carries TRBV29-1 and TRBJ1-2; no firm D call. V was cut by 7 bases and J by 0 bases, with 6 bases left in between. Per germline, CDR1 SQVTM and CDR2 ANQGSEA. The CDR3 covers 11 residues. CDR3 sequence (DNA): TGCAGCGCCTCGTCTAACTATGGCTACACCTTC. It yields the protein CSASSNYGYTF.

This clonotype was observed once. The rearrangement links TRBV7-9 to TRBJ2-5, with unresolved D. Between the trimmed V and J ends, which lost 5 bases and 7 bases, there was a span of 14 bases. The CDR3 covers 13 residues. Germline V gene lookup returns CDR1 SEHNR and CDR2 FQNEAQ (reference sequence). For the CDR3, the DNA is TGTGCCAGCAGCCTGGGTCCCCAAACGACCCAGTACTTC. Amino acids: CASSLGPQTTQYF.

This clonotype was counted a few times. This chain joins TRBV29-1 and TRBJ2-3, with unresolved D. Germline loops: CDR1 SQVTM, CDR2 ANQGSEA. The V end lost 3 bases, the J end lost 4 bases, and 5 bases lay between the germline ends. This CDR3 contains 11 residues. CDR3 sequence reads: CSVETADTQYF. In DNA form, the CDR3 reads TGCAGCGTTGAGACGGCAGATACGCAGTATTTT.

This chain joins TRBV20-1 and TRBJ2-5; 8 bases fit TRBD2. This CDR3 has 15 residues. Germline CDR1 and CDR2: DFQATT and SNEGSKA (reference sequence). Trimming took 0 bases from V and 2 from J; bases not matched to a gene: 5. CDR3 amino acids: CSARDGRGGQETQYF. CDR3 nucleotides: TGCAGTGCTAGAGACGGACGGGGGGGACAAGAGACCCAGTACTTC.

The rearrangement links TRBV6-5 to TRBJ2-3; D gene unclear. This CDR3 has 14 residues. Germline V gene sequence: CDR1 MNHEY, CDR2 SVGAGI. V gave up 2 bases and J gave up 2 bases, with 8 bases separating them. The CDR3 spells CASSYRTDTDTQYF. The CDR3 DNA reads TGTGCCAGCAGTTACCGGACGGACACAGATACGCAGTATTTT.

The CDR3 nucleotides are TGTGCCAGCAACCCCGCGGGGGGGCAATTCGGGGAGCTGTTTTTT. It is translated as CASNPAGGQFGELFF. The chain couples TRBV12-3 or TRBV12-4 to TRBJ2-2; TRBD2 matches at 9 bases. J lost 7 bases, V lost 7 bases, and 10 bases had no gene match. This CDR3 spans 15 amino acids.

The gene calls are TRBV3-1 and TRBJ2-2; possibly TRBD2 for D (5 bases). This CDR3 region has 16 residues. Looked up from germline, CDR1 is LGHDT and CDR2 is YNNKEL (reference sequence). The V end was cut by 4 bases, the J end by 2 bases, with 14 bases between. CDR3 sequence (DNA): TGTGCCAGCAGCCCCCACAAAGGAGGCAACACCGGGGAGCTGTTTTTT. Translation gives CASSPHKGGNTGELFF.